The sequence of this T cell receptor beta chain was determined in a study of cytomegalovirus exposure and HLA in healthy donors. Findings and limits, study-wide: With high specificity and sensitivity, the classifier reportedly diagnosed cytomegalovirus status. HLA alleles were associated with roughly 15,000 TCR beta sequences in a later analysis at 0.05 false discovery rate. Association of a missense DCLRE1C variant with TCR beta V- and J-gene trimming was reported in a later analysis. Presence/absence analyses took donor sequencing depth as roughly uniform.

Worth noting for this clone: Its specificity is unknown.

Germline V gene lookup returns CDR1 KGHSH and CDR2 LQKENI. The CDR3 runs 14 residues. J gave up 5 bases and V 3 bases, and 3 bases lay outside the gene matches. Researchers ran the PCR with 60 Vbeta and 13 Jbeta primers. Data came from immunoSEQ multiplex PCR; TCRdb stores just in-frame clones and leaves some out. The sample has about 200,000 clones; the top ten hold approximately 0.74%. The source material was PBMCs. V and J are TRBV18 and TRBJ1-1; 10 bases agree with TRBD1. The receptor was isolated from a boy younger than 18 in good health and CMV-seronegative. This chain's CDR3 is CASSPGQGMTEAFF. The CDR3 nucleotides are TGTGCCAGCTCACCGGGACAGGGGATGACTGAAGCTTTCTTT.